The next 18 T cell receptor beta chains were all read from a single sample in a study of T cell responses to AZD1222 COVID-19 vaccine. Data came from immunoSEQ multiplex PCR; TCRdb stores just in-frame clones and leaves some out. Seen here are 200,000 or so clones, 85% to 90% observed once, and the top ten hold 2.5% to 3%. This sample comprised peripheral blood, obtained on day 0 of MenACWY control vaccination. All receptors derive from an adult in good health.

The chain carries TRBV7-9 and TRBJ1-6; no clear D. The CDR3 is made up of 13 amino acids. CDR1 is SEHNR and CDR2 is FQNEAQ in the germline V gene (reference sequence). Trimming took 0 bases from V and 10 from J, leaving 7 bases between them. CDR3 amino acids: CASSLAAGSPLHF. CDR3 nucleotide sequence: TGTGCCAGCAGCTTAGCCGCAGGATCACCCCTCCACTTT.

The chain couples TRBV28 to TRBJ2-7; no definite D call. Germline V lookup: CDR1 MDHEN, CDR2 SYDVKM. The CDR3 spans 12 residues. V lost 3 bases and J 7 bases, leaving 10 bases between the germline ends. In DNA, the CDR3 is TGTGCCAGCAGTTTTGGGGATAGGGAGCAGTACTTC. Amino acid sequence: CASSFGDREQYF.

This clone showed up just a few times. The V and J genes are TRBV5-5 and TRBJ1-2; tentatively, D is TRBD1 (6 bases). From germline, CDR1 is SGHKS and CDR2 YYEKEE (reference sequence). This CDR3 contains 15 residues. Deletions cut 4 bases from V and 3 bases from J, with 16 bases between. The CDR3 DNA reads TGTGCCAGCAGCGACGGACAGACTTCTTACTATGGCTACACCTTC. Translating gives CASSDGQTSYYGYTF.

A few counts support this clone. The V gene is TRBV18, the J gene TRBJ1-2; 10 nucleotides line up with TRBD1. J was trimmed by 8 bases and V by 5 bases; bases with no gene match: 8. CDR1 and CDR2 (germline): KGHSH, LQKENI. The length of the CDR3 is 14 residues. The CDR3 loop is CASSKGQGDGGYTF. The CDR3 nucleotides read TGTGCCAGCTCAAAAGGACAGGGGGACGGGGGCTACACCTTC.

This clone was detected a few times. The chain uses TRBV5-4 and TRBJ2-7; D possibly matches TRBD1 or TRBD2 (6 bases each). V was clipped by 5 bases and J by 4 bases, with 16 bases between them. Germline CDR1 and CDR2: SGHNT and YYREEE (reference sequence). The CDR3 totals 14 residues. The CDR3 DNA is TGTGCCAGCAGTTTAACCCCGGGGGCGTACGAGCAGTACTTC. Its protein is CASSLTPGAYEQYF.

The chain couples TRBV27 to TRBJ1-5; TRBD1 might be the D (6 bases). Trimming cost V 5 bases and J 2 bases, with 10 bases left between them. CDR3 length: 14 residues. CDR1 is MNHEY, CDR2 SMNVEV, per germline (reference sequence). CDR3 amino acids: CASSLNRGNQPQHF. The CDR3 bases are TGTGCCAGCAGTCTAAACAGGGGCAATCAGCCCCAGCATTTT.

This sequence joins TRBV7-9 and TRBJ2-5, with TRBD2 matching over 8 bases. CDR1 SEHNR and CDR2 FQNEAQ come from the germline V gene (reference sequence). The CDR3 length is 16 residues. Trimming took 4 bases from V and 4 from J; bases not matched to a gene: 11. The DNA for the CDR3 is TGTGCCAGCAGCTCCTATACGGGAGGGCCGTCAGAGACCCAGTACTTC. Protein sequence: CASSSYTGGPSETQYF.

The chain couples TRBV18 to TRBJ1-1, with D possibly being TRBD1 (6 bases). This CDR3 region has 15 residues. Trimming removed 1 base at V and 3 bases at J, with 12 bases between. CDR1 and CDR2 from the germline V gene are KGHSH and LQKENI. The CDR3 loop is CASSPQRGQDTEAFF. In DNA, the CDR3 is TGTGCCAGCTCACCACAACGGGGGCAGGACACTGAAGCTTTCTTT.

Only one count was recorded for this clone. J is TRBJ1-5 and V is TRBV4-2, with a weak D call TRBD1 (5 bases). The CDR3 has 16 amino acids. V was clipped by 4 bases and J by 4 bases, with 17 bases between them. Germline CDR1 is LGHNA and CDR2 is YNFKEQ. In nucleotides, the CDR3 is TGTGCCAGCAGCCTTGATACCGGGACCGTGAATCAGCCCCAGCATTTT. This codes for CASSLDTGTVNQPQHF.

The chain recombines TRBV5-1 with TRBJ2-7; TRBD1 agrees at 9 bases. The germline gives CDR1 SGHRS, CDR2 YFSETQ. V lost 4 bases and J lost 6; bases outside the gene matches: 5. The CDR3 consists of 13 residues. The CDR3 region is CASSGTGQGEQYF. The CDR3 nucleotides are TGCGCCAGCAGCGGGACAGGGCAAGGCGAGCAGTACTTC.

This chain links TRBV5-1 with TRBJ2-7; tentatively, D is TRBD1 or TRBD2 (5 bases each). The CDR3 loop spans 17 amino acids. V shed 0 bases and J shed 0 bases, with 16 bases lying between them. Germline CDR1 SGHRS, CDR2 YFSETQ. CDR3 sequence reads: CASSLATRDGFSYEQYF. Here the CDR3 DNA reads TGCGCCAGCAGCTTGGCCACGAGGGACGGCTTCTCCTACGAGCAGTACTTC.

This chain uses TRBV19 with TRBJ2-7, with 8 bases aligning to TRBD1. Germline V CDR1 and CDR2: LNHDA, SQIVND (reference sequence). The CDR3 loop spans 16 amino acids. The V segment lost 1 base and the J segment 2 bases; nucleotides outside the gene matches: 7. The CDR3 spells CASSIGPGQAAYEQYF. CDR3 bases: TGTGCCAGTAGTATAGGACCGGGACAGGCAGCCTACGAGCAGTACTTC.

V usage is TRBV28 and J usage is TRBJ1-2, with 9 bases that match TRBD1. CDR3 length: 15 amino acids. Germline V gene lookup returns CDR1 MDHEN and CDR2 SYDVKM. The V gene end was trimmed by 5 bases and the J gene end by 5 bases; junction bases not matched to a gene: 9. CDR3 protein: CASSPFPGQGYGYTF. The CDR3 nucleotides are TGTGCCAGCAGTCCATTCCCGGGACAGGGATATGGCTACACCTTC.

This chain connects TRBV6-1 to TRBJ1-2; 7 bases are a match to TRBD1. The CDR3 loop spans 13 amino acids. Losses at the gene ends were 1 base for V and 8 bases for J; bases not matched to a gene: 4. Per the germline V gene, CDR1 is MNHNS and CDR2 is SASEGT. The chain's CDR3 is CASSEGQGGGYTF. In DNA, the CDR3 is TGTGCCAGCAGTGAAGGACAGGGAGGGGGCTACACCTTC.

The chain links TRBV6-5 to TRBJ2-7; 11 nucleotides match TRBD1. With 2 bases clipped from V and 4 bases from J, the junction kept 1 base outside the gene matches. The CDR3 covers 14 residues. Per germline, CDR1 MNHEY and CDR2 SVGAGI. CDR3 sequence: CASSYGDRGYEQYF. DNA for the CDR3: TGTGCCAGCAGTTACGGGGACAGGGGGTACGAGCAGTACTTC.

CDR3 sequence reads: CASSLVSTEAFF. DNA for the CDR3: TGTGCCAGCAGCTTAGTTAGCACTGAAGCTTTCTTT. This chain uses TRBV7-9 with TRBJ1-1; D is unresolved. The CDR3 spans 12 residues. Germline CDR1 SEHNR, CDR2 FQNEAQ (reference sequence). V dropped 1 base and J dropped 4 bases, with 4 bases sitting between them.

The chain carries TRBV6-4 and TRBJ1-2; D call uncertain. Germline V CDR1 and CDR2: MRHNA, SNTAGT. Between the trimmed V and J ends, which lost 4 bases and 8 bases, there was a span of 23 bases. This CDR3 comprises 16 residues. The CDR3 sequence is CASSAQVGARPSGYTF. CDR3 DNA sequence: TGTGCCAGCAGTGCCCAGGTTGGCGCCCGTCCATCGGGCTACACCTTC.

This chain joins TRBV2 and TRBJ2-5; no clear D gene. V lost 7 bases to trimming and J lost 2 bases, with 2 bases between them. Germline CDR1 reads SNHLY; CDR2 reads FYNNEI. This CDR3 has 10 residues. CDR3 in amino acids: CASTQETQYF. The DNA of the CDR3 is TGTGCCAGCACTCAAGAGACCCAGTACTTC.